This T cell receptor beta chain was recorded in a study of early T cells in non-severe SARS-CoV-2 infection. TCRdb re-analysed the 5' RACE reads in MiXCR, keeping a single row per CDR3 protein. The profile shows tens of thousands of distinct CDR3 sequences, 7% to 10% of them singletons. The length of the CDR3 is 14 residues. The V gene lost 2 bases and the J gene lost 3 bases, with 8 bases spanning the gap. In its sample, this clonotype was seen many times. The chain is built from TRBV12-3 or TRBV12-4 and TRBJ1-5; the D is unclear. This sequence originates from an adult who was a healthcare worker with PCR-confirmed SARS-CoV-2 infection or an uninfected control (not recorded which). The sequenced material came from whole blood. As DNA, the CDR3 is TGTGCCAGCAGTTTACAATCCATCAATCAGCCCCAGCATTTT. Encoded protein: CASSLQSINQPQHF.